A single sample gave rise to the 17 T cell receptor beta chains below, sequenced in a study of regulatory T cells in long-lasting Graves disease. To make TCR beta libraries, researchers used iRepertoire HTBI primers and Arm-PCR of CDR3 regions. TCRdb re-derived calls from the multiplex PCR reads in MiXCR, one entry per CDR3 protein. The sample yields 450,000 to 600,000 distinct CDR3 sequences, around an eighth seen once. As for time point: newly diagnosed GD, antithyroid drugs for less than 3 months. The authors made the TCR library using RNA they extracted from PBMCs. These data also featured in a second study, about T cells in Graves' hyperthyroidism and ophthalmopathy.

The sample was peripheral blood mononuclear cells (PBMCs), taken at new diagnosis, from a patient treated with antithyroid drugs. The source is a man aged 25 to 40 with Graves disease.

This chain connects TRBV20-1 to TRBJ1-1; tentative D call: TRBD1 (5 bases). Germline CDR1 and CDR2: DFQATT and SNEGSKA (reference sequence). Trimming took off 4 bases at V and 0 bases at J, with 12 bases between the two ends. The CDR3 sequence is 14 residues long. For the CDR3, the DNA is TGCAGTGCTACCCCAGGGTTGATGAACACTGAAGCTTTCTTT. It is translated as CSATPGLMNTEAFF.

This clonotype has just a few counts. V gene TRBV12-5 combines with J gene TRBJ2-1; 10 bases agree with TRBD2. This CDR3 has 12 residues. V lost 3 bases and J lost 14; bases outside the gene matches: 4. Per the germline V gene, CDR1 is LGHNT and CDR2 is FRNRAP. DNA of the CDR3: TGTGCTAGTGGTTTACCCGGACTAGCGGAGTTCTTC. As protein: CASGLPGLAEFF.

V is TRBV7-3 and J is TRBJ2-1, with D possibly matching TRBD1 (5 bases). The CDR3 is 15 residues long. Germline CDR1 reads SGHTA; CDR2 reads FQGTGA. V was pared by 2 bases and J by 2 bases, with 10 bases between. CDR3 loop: CASSLGWGTYNEQFF. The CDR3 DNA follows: TGTGCCAGCAGCTTAGGCTGGGGCACCTACAATGAGCAGTTCTTC.

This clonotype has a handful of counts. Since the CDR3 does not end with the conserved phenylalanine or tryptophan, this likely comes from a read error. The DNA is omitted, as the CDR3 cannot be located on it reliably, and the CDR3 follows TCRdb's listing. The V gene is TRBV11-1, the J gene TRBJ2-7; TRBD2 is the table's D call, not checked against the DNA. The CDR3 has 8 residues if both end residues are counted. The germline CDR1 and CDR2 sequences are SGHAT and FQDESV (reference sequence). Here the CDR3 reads CASSLLAG.

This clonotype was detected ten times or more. The CDR3 protein is CSALRTSGIQETQYF. The CDR3 bases are TGCAGTGCTCTGAGGACTAGCGGGATCCAAGAGACCCAGTACTTC. The chain links TRBV20-1 to TRBJ2-5, with 12 positions matching TRBD2. The CDR3 consists of 15 residues. Per germline, CDR1 DFQATT and CDR2 SNEGSKA (reference sequence). The V and J ends lost 5 bases and 1 base, in that order; junction bases with no gene match: 5.

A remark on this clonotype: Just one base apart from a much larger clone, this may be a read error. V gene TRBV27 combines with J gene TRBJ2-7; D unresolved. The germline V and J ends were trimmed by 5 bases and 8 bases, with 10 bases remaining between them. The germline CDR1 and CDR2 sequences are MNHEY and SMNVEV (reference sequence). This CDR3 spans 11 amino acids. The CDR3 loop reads CASSERYKQYF. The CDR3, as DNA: TGTGCCAGCAGTGAAAGGTACAAGCAGTACTTC.

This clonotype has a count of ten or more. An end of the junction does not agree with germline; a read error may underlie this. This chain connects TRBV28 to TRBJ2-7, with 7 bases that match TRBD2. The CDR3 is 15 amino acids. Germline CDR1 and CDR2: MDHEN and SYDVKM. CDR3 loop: CASSSGTLVSHEQYF. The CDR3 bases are TGTGCCAGCAGCAGCGGGACCCTCGTCTCCCACGAGCAGTACTTC.

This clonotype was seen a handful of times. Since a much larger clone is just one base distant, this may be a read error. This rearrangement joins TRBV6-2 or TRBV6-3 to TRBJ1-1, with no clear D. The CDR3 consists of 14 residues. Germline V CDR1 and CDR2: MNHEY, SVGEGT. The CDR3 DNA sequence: TGTGCCAGCAGTTTCACCTTTCTGAACGCTGAAGCTTTCTTT. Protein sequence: CASSFTFLNAEAFF.

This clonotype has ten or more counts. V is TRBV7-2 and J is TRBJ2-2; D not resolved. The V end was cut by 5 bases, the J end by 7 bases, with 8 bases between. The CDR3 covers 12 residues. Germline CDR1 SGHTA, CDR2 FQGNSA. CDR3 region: CASSGRFGELFF. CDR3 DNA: TGTGCCAGCAGCGGCCGATTCGGGGAGCTGTTTTTT.

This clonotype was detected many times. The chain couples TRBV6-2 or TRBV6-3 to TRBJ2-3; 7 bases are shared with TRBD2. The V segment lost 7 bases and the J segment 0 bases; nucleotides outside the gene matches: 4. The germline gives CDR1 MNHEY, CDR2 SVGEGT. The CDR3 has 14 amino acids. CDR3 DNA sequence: TGTGCCAGCACCAGACTAGCCAGCACAGATACGCAGTATTTT. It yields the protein CASTRLASTDTQYF.

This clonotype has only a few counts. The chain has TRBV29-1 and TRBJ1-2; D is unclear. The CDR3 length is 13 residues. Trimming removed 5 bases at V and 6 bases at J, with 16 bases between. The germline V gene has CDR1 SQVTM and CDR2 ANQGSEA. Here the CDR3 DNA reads TGCAGCGTTCCCCAAGGGTGGCTTAATGGCTACACCTTC. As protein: CSVPQGWLNGYTF.

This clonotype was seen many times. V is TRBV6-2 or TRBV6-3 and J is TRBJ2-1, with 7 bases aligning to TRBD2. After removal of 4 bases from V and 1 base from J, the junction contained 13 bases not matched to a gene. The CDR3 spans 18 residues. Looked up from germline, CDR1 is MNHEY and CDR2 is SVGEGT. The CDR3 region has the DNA TGTGCCAGCAGTTCTTCCTCGACTAGCCCCGGATCCTACAATGAGCAGTTCTTC. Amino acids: CASSSSSTSPGSYNEQFF.

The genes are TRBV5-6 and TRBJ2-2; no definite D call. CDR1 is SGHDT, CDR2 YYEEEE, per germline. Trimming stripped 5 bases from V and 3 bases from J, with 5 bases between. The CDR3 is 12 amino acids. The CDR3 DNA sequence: TGTGCCAGCAGAATTTACACCGGGGAGCTGTTTTTT. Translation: CASRIYTGELFF.

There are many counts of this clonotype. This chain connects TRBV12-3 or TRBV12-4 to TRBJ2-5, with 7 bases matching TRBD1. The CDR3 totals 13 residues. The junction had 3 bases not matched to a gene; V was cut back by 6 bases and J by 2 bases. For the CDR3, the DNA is TGTGCCAGCAGCCCGGACAGGCAAGAGACCCAGTACTTC. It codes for CASSPDRQETQYF.

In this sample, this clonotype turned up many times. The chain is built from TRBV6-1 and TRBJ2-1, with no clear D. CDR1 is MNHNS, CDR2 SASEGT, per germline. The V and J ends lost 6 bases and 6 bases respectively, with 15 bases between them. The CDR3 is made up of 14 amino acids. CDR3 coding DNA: TGTGCCAGCAGCCCTTTATCCGCCCCCAATGAGCAGTTCTTC. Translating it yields CASSPLSAPNEQFF.

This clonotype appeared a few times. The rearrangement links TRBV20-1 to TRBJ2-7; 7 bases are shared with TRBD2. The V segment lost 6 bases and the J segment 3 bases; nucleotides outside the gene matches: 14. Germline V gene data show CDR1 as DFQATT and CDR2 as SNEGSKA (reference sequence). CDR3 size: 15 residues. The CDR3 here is CSAQRWRRELYEQYF. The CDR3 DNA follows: TGCAGTGCCCAAAGGTGGAGGCGGGAGCTCTACGAGCAGTACTTC.

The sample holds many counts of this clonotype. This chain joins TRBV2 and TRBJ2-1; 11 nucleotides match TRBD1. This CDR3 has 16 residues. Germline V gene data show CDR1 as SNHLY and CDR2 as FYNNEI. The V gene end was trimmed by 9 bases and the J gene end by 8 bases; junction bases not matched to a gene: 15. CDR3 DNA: TGTGCCAGAGAGGCCCGAGGACAGGGGGCAGGGGATGAGCAGTTCTTC. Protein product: CAREARGQGAGDEQFF.